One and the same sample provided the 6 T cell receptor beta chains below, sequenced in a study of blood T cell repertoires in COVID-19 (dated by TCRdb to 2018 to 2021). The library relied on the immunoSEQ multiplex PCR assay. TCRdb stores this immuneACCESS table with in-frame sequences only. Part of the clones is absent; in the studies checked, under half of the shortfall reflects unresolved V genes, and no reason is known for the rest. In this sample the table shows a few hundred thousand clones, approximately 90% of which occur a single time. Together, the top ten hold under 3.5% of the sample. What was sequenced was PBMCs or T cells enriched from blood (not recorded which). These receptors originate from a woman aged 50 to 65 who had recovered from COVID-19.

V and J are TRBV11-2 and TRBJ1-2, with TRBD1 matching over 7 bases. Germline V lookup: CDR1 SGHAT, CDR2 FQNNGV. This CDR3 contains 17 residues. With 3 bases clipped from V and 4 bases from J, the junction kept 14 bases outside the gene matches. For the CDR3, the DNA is TGTGCCAGCAGCTTGCAAGGGGGCATCACAAGGGGCTATGGCTACACCTTC. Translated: CASSLQGGITRGYGYTF.

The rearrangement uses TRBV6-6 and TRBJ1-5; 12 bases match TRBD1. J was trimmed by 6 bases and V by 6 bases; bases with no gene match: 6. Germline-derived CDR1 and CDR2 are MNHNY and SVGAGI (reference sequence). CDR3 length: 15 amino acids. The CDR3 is CASSSRDRGLQPQHF. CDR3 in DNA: TGTGCCAGCAGCTCCAGGGACAGGGGGCTTCAGCCCCAGCATTTT.

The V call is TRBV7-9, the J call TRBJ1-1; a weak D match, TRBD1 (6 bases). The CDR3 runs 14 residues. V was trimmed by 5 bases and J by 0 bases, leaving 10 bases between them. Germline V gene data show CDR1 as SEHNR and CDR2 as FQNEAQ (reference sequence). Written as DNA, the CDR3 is TGTGCCAGCAGCAAGAGACAGGTGAACACTGAAGCTTTCTTT. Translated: CASSKRQVNTEAFF.

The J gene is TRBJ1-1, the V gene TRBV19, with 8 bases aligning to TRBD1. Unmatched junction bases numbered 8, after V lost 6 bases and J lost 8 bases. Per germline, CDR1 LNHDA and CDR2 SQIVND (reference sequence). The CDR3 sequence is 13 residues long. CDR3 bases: TGTGCCAGTAGCCAAAGGACAGGGTCGGAAGCTTTCTTT. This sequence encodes CASSQRTGSEAFF.

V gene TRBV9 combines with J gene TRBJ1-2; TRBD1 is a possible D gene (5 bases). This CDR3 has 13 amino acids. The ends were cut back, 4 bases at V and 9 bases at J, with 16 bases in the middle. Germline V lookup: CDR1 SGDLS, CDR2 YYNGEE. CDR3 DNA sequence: TGTGCCAGCAGCATCATAGGGGCGTGGAGCTACACCTTC. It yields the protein CASSIIGAWSYTF.

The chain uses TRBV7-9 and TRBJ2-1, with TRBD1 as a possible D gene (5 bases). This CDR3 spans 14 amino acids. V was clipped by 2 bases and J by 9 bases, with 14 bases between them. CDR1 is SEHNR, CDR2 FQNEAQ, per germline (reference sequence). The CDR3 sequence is CASSLNLGTGEQFF. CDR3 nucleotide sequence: TGTGCCAGCAGCTTAAATCTTGGCACAGGTGAGCAGTTCTTC.